The rows below give T cell receptor beta chains drawn from one sample of a study of blood T cell repertoires in COVID-19. The method was immunoSEQ multiplex PCR; TCRdb's version includes in-frame clones alone and lacks a portion of them. The table includes around 280,000 clones, around 90% detected once. Sequenced sample: PBMCs or T cells enriched from blood (not recorded which). The receptors shown here come from a woman between 18 and 29 years old with acute COVID-19. CDR3s include the opening cysteine and the closing phenylalanine or tryptophan. D genes are given only for firm matches. Clone size is stated in some rows and not others, as once, few, many or a class when expanded.

TRBD2,-,TRBJ2-3,TRBV9,CASSVGKGTSGRATDTQYF,TGTGCCAGCAGCGTAGGAAAAGGGACTAGCGGGAGGGCTACAGATACGCAGTATTTT
-,-,TRBJ2-1,TRBV11-2,CASSLDWVGSQTVGYNEQFF,TGTGCCAGCAGCTTAGATTGGGTGGGCAGCCAAACTGTCGGCTACAATGAGCAGTTCTTC
-,-,TRBJ1-2,TRBV19,CASSSEDRRYGYTF,TGTGCCAGTAGTTCGGAGGATCGTCGGTATGGCTACACCTTC
TRBD1,-,TRBJ1-6,TRBV28,CASSLWGTGYFSPLHF,TGTGCCAGCAGTTTATGGGGGACAGGATATTTTTCACCCCTCCACTTT
-,-,TRBJ2-6,TRBV27,CASATGSGANVLTF,TGTGCCAGTGCTACAGGCTCTGGGGCCAACGTCCTGACTTTC
TRBD2,-,TRBJ2-1,TRBV7-9,CASSGRYTSGRNNEQFF,TGTGCCAGCAGCGGTCGTTATACTAGCGGGAGGAACAATGAGCAGTTCTTC
-,-,TRBJ2-1,TRBV24-1,CATSDFPGVDEQFF,TGTGCCACCAGTGATTTCCCAGGGGTGGATGAGCAGTTCTTC
TRBD2,-,TRBJ2-3,TRBV10-3,CAISESIAGTTDTQYF,TGTGCCATCAGTGAGTCGATAGCGGGGACCACAGATACGCAGTATTTT
-,once,TRBJ2-4,TRBV30,CAWSGGRGNIQYF,TGTGCCTGGAGTGGGGGTCGGGGGAACATTCAGTACTTC
-,-,TRBJ2-4,TRBV18,CASSPSREGNIQYF,TGTGCCAGCTCACCATCACGCGAGGGAAACATTCAGTACTTC
TRBD1,-,TRBJ1-5,TRBV28,CASRTGSNQPQHF,TGTGCCAGCAGGACAGGGAGCAATCAGCCCCAGCATTTT
-,few,TRBJ1-5,TRBV10-3,CAISERGTGDQPQHF,TGTGCCATCAGTGAGAGAGGGACTGGCGATCAGCCCCAGCATTTT
TRBD2,-,TRBJ2-1,TRBV4-1,CASSQGGPNEQFF,TGCGCCAGCAGCCAGGGAGGGCCCAATGAGCAGTTCTTC
-,-,TRBJ1-3,TRBV24-1,CATSDLPGHGNTIYF,TGTGCCACCAGTGATTTGCCTGGACACGGAAACACCATATATTTT
-,-,TRBJ2-1,TRBV11-2,CASSLVRSYNEQFF,TGTGCCAGCAGCTTAGTCCGCAGCTACAATGAGCAGTTCTTC
-,-,TRBJ2-6,TRBV18,CASSPLAGSGANVLTF,TGTGCCAGCTCACCACTTGCCGGCTCTGGGGCCAACGTCCTGACTTTC
TRBD1,-,TRBJ2-2,TRBV7-9,CASSLRQGAGTGELFF,TGTGCCAGCAGCTTGAGACAGGGGGCAGGTACCGGGGAGCTGTTTTTT
-,-,TRBJ1-1,TRBV28,CASRSGSEAFF,TGTGCCAGCAGGTCAGGTTCTGAAGCTTTCTTT
-,few,TRBJ1-4,TRBV30,CAWGGGTNEKLFF,TGTGCCTGGGGAGGAGGTACTAATGAAAAACTGTTTTTT
TRBD2,-,TRBJ2-3,TRBV6-5,CASSISGGTDTQYF,TGTGCCAGCAGTATCAGCGGGGGCACAGATACGCAGTATTTT
-,-,TRBJ2-5,TRBV5-4,CASSLASEETQYF,TGTGCCAGCAGCTTGGCTAGCGAAGAGACCCAGTACTTC
TRBD2,-,TRBJ2-1,TRBV29-1,CSVGLAGGSGEQFF,TGCAGCGTTGGGCTAGCGGGAGGGTCGGGCGAGCAGTTCTTC
TRBD2,-,TRBJ2-2,TRBV28,CASSTSGRGNDAGELFF,TGTGCCAGCAGTACTAGCGGGAGAGGGAATGATGCCGGGGAGCTGTTTTTT
TRBD2,-,TRBJ2-3,TRBV2,CASSVWLADTDTQYF,TGTGCCAGCAGTGTCTGGCTAGCGGACACAGATACGCAGTATTTT
-,-,TRBJ1-3,TRBV6-5,CASSYSRFSSGNTIYF,TGTGCCAGCAGTTACTCGCGCTTCTCCTCTGGAAACACCATATATTTT
-,-,TRBJ1-2,TRBV2,CASSASPQTNYGYTF,TGTGCCAGCAGCGCCTCCCCCCAGACTAACTATGGCTACACCTTC
-,-,TRBJ2-7,TRBV6-5,CASRTDRTYEQYF,TGTGCCAGCAGAACGGACAGAACCTACGAGCAGTACTTC
TRBD1,-,TRBJ2-2,TRBV28,CASSSPRTGLNTGELFF,TGTGCCAGCAGTTCCCCCCGGACAGGGTTGAACACCGGGGAGCTGTTTTTT
TRBD1,-,TRBJ1-1,TRBV28,CASSEEGRGAPEAFF,TGTGCCAGCAGTGAAGAGGGCAGGGGGGCCCCAGAAGCTTTCTTT
-,once,TRBJ2-7,TRBV5-1,CASSFRESSYEQYF,TGCGCCAGCAGCTTTCGGGAGTCATCCTACGAGCAGTACTTC
-,-,TRBJ1-5,TRBV1,CTSSHGTERYSNQPQHF,TGCACCAGCAGCCACGGGACAGAGCGTTATAGCAATCAGCCCCAGCATTTT
TRBD1,few,TRBJ1-1,TRBV18,CASSPSGAGGGAEAFF,TGTGCCAGCTCACCTTCAGGGGCAGGGGGTGGCGCTGAAGCTTTCTTT
TRBD1,-,TRBJ2-1,TRBV5-1,CASSVRQGLTFNEQFF,TGCGCCAGCAGCGTACGACAGGGCTTAACCTTCAATGAGCAGTTCTTC
-,-,TRBJ2-7,TRBV20-1,CSAQGSYEQYF,TGCAGTGCACAGGGCTCCTACGAGCAGTACTTC
-,once,TRBJ2-1,TRBV6-5,CASSYFPGSSYNEQFF,TGTGCCAGCAGTTACTTTCCGGGGAGCTCCTACAATGAGCAGTTCTTC
-,-,TRBJ1-4,TRBV18,CASSQTVATNEKLFF,TGTGCCAGCTCACAGACAGTTGCAACTAATGAAAAACTGTTTTTT
-,-,TRBJ1-2,TRBV6-2/TRBV6-3,CASSQPPLPGSRVGANYGYTF,TGTGCCAGCAGCCAACCACCCCTACCGGGCTCCAGGGTTGGAGCTAACTATGGCTACACCTTC